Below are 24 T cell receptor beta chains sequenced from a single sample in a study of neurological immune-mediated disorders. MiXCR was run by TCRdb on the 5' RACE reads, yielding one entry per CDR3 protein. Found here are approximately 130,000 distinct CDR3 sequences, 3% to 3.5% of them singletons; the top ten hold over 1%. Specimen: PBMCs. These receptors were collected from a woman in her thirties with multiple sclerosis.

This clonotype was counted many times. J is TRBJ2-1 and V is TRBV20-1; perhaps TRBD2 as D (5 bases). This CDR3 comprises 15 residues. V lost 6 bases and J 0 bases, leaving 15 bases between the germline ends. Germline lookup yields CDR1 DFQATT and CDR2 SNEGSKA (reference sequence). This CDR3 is CSAREAASSYNEQFF. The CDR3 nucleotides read TGCAGTGCCCGGGAAGCCGCTAGCTCCTACAATGAGCAGTTCTTC.

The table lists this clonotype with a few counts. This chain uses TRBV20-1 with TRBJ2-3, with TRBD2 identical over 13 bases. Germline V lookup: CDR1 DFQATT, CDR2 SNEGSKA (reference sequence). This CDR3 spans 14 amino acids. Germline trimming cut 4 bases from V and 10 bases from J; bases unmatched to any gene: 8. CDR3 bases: TGCAGTGCTAAACTAGCGGGGGGGCGTACTCCGCAGTATTTT. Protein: CSAKLAGGRTPQYF.

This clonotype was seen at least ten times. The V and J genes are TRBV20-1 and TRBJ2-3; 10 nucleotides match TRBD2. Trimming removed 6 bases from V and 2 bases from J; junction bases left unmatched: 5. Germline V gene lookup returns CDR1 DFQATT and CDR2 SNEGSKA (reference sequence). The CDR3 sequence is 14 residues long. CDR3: CSAKTSGFTDTQYF. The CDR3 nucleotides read TGCAGTGCAAAGACTAGCGGGTTCACAGATACGCAGTATTTT.

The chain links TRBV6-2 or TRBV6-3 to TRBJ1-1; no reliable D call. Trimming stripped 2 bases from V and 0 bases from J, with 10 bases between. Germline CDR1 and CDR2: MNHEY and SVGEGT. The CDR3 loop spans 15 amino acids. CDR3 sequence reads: CASSYVEGLNTEAFF. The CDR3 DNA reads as TGTGCCAGCAGTTACGTCGAGGGCTTGAACACTGAAGCTTTCTTT.

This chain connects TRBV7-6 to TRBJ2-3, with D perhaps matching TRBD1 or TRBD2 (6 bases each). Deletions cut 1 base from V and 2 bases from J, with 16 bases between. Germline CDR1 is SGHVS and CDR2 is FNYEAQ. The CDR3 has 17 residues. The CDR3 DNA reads TGTGCCAGCAGCTTAGAGAGTCGGGGGACAATCACAGATACGCAGTATTTT. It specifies CASSLESRGTITDTQYF. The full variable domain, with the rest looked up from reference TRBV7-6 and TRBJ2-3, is GAGVSQSPRYKVTKRGQDVALRCDPISGHVSLYWYRQALGQGPEFLTYFNYEAQQDKSGLPNDRFSAERPEGSISTLTIQRTEQRDSAMYRCASSLESRGTITDTQYFGPGTRLTVL.

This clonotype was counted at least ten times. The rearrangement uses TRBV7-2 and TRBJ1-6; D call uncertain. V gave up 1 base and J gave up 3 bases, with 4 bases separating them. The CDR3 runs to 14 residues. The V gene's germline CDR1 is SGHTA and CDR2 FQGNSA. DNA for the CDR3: TGTGCCAGCAGCTTAGACAGCTATAATTCACCCCTCCACTTT. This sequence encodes CASSLDSYNSPLHF. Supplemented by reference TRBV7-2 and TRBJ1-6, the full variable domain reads GAGVSQSPSNKVTEKGKDVELRCDPISGHTALYWYRQSLGQGLEFLIYFQGNSAPDKSGLPSDRFSAERTGGSVSTLTIQRTQQEDSAVYLCASSLDSYNSPLHFGNGTRLTVT.

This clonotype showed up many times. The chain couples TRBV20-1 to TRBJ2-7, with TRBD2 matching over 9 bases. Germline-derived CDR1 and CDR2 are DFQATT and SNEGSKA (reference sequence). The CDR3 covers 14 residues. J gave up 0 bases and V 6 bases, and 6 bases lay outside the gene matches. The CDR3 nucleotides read TGCAGTGCCCCCCTAGCGGGGATCTCCTACGAGCAGTACTTC. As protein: CSAPLAGISYEQYF.

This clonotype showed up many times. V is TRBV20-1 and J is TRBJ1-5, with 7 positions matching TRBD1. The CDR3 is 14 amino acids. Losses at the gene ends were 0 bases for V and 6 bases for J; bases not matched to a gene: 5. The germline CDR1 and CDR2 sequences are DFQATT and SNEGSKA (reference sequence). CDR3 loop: CSARDGTGAQPQHF. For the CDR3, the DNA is TGCAGTGCTAGAGATGGTACAGGGGCTCAGCCCCAGCATTTT.

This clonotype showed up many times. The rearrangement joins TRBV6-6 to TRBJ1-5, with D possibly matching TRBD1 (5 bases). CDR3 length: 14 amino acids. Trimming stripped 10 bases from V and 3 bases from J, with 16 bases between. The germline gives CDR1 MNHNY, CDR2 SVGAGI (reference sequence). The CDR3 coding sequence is TGTGCCACCGGGGGGAGCGGGTACAATCAGCCCCAGCATTTT. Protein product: CATGGSGYNQPQHF.

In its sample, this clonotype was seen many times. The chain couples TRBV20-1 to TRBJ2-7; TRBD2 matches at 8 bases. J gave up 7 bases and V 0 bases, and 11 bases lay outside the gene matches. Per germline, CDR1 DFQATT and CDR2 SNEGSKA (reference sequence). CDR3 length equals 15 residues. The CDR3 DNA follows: TGCAGTGCTAGAGACCATAGCGGGGCCTTTGGGGAGCAGTACTTC. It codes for CSARDHSGAFGEQYF.

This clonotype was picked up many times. The CDR3 bases are TGTGCCAGCACCCCTAGGTGCATATCAGGTCATCAGCCCCAGCATTTT. Amino acids: CASTPRCISGHQPQHF. This sequence joins TRBV27 and TRBJ1-5; D ambiguous. The CDR3 totals 16 residues. Trimming left V 7 bases short and J 5 bases short, with 21 bases between. Looked up from germline, CDR1 is MNHEY and CDR2 is SMNVEV (reference sequence).

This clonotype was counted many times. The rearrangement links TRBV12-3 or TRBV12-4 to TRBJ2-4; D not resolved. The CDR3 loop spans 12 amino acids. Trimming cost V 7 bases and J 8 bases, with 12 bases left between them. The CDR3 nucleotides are TGTGCCAGCATGACCGCTGGAGACATTCAGTACTTC. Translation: CASMTAGDIQYF.

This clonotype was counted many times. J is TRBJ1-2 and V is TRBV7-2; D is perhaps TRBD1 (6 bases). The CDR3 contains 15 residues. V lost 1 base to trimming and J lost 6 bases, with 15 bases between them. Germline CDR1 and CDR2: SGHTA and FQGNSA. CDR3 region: CASSLEGVLRHGYTF. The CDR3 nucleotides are TGTGCCAGCAGCTTAGAGGGGGTGCTTCGTCATGGCTACACCTTC.

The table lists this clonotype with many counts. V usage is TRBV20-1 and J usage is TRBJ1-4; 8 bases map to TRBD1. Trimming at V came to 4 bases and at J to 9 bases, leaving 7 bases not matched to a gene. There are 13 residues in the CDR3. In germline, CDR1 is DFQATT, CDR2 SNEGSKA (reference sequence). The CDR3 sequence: CSAIQGAEKKLFF. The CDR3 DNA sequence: TGCAGTGCTATTCAGGGGGCGGAGAAAAAACTGTTTTTT.

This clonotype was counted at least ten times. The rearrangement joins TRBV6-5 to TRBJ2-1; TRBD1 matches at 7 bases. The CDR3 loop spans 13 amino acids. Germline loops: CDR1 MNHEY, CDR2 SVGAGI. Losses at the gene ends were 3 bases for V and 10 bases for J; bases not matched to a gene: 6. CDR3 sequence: CASSYLRGQEQFF. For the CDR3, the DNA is TGTGCCAGCAGTTATCTTAGGGGACAGGAGCAGTTCTTC.

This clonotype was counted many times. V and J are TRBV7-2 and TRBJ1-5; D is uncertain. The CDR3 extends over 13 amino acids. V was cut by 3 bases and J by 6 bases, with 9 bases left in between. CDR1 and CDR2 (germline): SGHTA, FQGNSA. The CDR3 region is CASSFRGSQPQHF. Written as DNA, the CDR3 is TGTGCCAGCAGCTTTAGAGGGTCTCAGCCCCAGCATTTT.

The CDR3 DNA follows: TGTGCCAGCAGTGTCCAAATAGCGGGAGGGCCGAAAGATACGCAGTATTTT. It yields the protein CASSVQIAGGPKDTQYF. The chain couples TRBV6-1 to TRBJ2-3, with 11 bases fitting TRBD2. Germline V gene data show CDR1 as MNHNS and CDR2 as SASEGT. Trimming took 4 bases from V and 5 from J; bases not matched to a gene: 11. The length of the CDR3 is 17 residues.

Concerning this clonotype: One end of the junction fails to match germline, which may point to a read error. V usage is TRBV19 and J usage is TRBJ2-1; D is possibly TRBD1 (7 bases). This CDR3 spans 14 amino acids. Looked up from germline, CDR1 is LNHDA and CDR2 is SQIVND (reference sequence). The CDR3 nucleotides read TGTGCCAGTAGTATCGGGCAGGGGGGCAATGCGCAGTTCTTC. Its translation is CASSIGQGGNAQFF.

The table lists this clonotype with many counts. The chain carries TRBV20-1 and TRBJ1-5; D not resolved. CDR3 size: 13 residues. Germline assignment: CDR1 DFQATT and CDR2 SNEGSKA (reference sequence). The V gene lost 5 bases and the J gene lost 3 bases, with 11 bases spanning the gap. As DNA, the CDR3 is TGCAGTGCTGGCTCGGTCGACAATCAGCCCCAGCATTTT. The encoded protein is CSAGSVDNQPQHF.

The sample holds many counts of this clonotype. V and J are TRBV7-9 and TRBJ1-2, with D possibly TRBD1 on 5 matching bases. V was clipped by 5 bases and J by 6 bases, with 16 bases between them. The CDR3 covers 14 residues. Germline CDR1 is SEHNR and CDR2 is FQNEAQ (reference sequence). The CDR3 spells CASSQNVGVDGYTF. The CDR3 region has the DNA TGTGCCAGCAGCCAAAACGTAGGGGTGGATGGCTACACCTTC.

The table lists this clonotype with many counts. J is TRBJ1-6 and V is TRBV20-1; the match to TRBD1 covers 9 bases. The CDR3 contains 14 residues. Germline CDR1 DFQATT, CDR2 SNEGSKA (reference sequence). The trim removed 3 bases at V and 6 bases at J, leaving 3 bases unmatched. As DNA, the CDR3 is TGCAGTGCTAGGACAGGGGGAGTTAATTCACCCCTCCACTTT. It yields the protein CSARTGGVNSPLHF.

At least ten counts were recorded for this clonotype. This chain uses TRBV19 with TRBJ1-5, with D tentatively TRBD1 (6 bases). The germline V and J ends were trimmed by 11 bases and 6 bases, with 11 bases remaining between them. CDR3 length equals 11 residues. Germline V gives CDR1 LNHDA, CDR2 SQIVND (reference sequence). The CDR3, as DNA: TGTGCCTCAGGGGTAGGTCAGCCCCAGCATTTT. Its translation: CASGVGQPQHF.

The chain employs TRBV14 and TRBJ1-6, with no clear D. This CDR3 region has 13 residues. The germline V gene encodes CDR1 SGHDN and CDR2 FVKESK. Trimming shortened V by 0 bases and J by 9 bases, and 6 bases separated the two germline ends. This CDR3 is CASSQDRTSPLHF. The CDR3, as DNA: TGTGCCAGCAGCCAAGACCGGACTTCACCCCTCCACTTT.

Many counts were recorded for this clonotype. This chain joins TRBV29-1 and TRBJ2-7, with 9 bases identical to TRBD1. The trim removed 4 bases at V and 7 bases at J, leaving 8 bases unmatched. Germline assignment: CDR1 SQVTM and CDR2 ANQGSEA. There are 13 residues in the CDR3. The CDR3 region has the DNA TGCAGCGTTGTTGGGGACAGGGCAGGGGAGCAGTACTTC. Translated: CSVVGDRAGEQYF.